The 5 T cell receptor beta chains listed next were all sequenced from one sample in a study of T cell repertoires in cytomegalovirus infection. TCRdb independently ran MiXCR on the reads; one entry per CDR3 protein. The sample gives 250,000 to 300,000 distinct CDR3 sequences, about 23% of which show up once; roughly 13% is in the top ten. The sample taken for sequencing was PBMCs. The receptors were sampled from a human donor in good health (CMV status not recorded). Some clones in this sample may be carry-over from other donors' samples.

This clonotype has just a few counts. CDR3 loop: CSARPPTAGVYEQYF. DNA of the CDR3: TGCAGTGCTAGACCACCGACAGCGGGAGTGTATGAGCAGTACTTC. This chain links TRBV20-1 with TRBJ2-7; 8 nucleotides agree with TRBD2. This CDR3 spans 15 amino acids. V was clipped by 2 bases and J by 7 bases; unmatched bases: 13. Germline values: CDR1 DFQATT, CDR2 SNEGSKA (reference sequence).

This chain links TRBV6-2 or TRBV6-3 with TRBJ2-7; D gene uncertain. CDR1 is MNHEY, CDR2 SVGEGT, per germline. This CDR3 has 13 residues. With 2 bases removed from V and 7 bases from J, the gap between germline ends came to 12 bases. CDR3 amino acids: CASSYDLLGEQYF. CDR3 nucleotides: TGTGCCAGCAGTTACGATCTCCTGGGGGAGCAGTACTTC.

This clonotype was seen a few times. This chain links TRBV5-1 with TRBJ2-1, with D maybe TRBD2 (5 bases). Germline-derived CDR1 and CDR2 are SGHRS and YFSETQ. The CDR3 consists of 13 residues. V was cut by 4 bases and J by 7 bases, with 12 bases left in between. The CDR3 reads CASSGRSGNEQFF. In DNA form, the CDR3 reads TGCGCCAGCAGCGGCCGTTCGGGGAATGAGCAGTTCTTC.

This clonotype came up many times. The chain links TRBV6-6 to TRBJ1-4, with D possibly TRBD1 on 6 matching bases. Trimming removed 7 bases from V and 8 bases from J, with 17 bases in between. The germline gives CDR1 MNHNY, CDR2 SVGAGI (reference sequence). CDR3 length: 14 residues. The CDR3 DNA is TGTGCCAGCAAGGTAGCGGGGGCGAACGAAAAACTGTTTTTT. Translated, it gives CASKVAGANEKLFF.

This clonotype was recorded at least ten times. The V and J genes are TRBV7-2 and TRBJ1-5; the D gene is possibly TRBD1 (5 bases). Germline assignment: CDR1 SGHTA and CDR2 FQGNSA. CDR3 size: 15 residues. Trimming took 3 bases from V and 2 from J, leaving 11 bases between them. The CDR3: CASSLGTGGNQPQHF. CDR3 in DNA: TGTGCCAGCAGCTTGGGGACGGGGGGCAATCAGCCCCAGCATTTT.